The sample holds a few counts of the clone carrying this TCR beta chain. The antigen is not known. These data are taken from a study of T cell repertoires in cytomegalovirus infection. On the study more broadly: Public TCR beta signature analysis indicated the presence of both CMV infection and matching HLA type.

Study-wide points: Carriage of CMV together with the relevant HLA was identifiable through cumulative public TCR beta family frequency. It was HLA-C-restricted CMV-specific TCR beta clonotypes that dominated the response ex vivo.

In TCRdb, the reads were re-called with MiXCR into one record per CDR3 protein. Altogether around 58,000 distinct CDR3 sequences are present, roughly 21% being singletons, with the ten largest covering roughly two thirds. J gave up 0 bases and V 4 bases, and 9 bases lay outside the gene matches. Germline CDR1 and CDR2: MGHRA and YSYEKL. The CDR3 loop spans 18 amino acids. The sequencing used CD8+ T cells from cultured PBMCs, collected from culture after CMV antigen stimulation. The chain joins TRBV4-1 to TRBJ1-1; 12 positions match TRBD1. This receptor was taken from a human donor in good health (CMV status not recorded). Some clones in this sample may be carry-over from other donors' samples. The chain's CDR3 is CASSRVSGTGGMNTEAFF. Written as DNA, the CDR3 is TGCGCCAGCAGCCGTGTCTCCGGGACAGGGGGCATGAACACTGAAGCTTTCTTT.